Below, one TCR beta chain is given with its context. At one end the junction does not follow the germline gene, possibly because of a read error. These data come from a study of cytomegalovirus exposure and HLA in healthy donors. A multiplex PCR was run with 60 Vbeta primers and 13 Jbeta primers. Generated by immunoSEQ multiplex PCR, the TCRdb table keeps only in-frame clones and is missing some. The sample holds about 120,000 clones, around 81% seen once. This CDR3 is built from 13 residues. Germline CDR1 reads SEHNR; CDR2 reads FQNEAQ (reference sequence). This TCR was recovered from a female donor in good health and CMV-seronegative. Sequenced input: PBMCs. V gene TRBV7-9 combines with J gene TRBJ1-2, with a tentative D call TRBD1 (5 bases). CDR3 in amino acids: CSSSLGRADGYTF. The DNA for the CDR3 is TGTTCCAGCAGCTTAGGCAGGGCGGACGGCTACACCTTC.